Shown below are 22 T cell receptor beta chains from a single sample sequenced in a study of post-analysis software for immune sequencing data. These receptors' targets are unknown. TCR beta cDNA libraries had unique molecular identifiers. TCRdb processed the PCR reads anew with MiXCR; each CDR3 protein has one entry. Of about 500,000 distinct CDR3 sequences detected, roughly 45% appear once; the ten largest clones hold roughly an eighth. Study results and caveats: Controls had lower frequencies than patients of about 5 TRBV segments, which included TRBV5-6, TRBV5-1 and TRBV20-1.

Sequencing was carried out using blood. These receptors were taken from a girl aged 10 to 17 with multiple sclerosis.

The chain links TRBV18 to TRBJ1-2; 9 bases fit TRBD1. J was trimmed by 4 bases and V by 5 bases; bases with no gene match: 11. The CDR3 contains 16 residues. The germline V gene has CDR1 KGHSH and CDR2 LQKENI. CDR3 protein: CASSSGQGSVGYGYTF. The CDR3 DNA sequence: TGTGCCAGCTCATCCGGACAGGGGAGTGTTGGCTATGGCTACACCTTC.

This chain joins TRBV20-1 and TRBJ2-7; 8 nucleotides agree with TRBD2. The trim removed 0 bases at V and 3 bases at J, leaving 10 bases unmatched. In germline, CDR1 is DFQATT, CDR2 SNEGSKA (reference sequence). The CDR3 is made up of 16 amino acids. This CDR3 reads CSARDISAGGNYEQYF. The CDR3 coding sequence is TGCAGTGCTAGAGATATTAGCGCGGGAGGTAACTACGAGCAGTACTTC.

J is TRBJ2-3 and V is TRBV28; 10 nucleotides agree with TRBD2. V was clipped by 5 bases and J by 2 bases; unmatched bases: 4. Germline lookup yields CDR1 MDHEN and CDR2 SYDVKM. There are 15 residues in the CDR3. The CDR3 DNA reads TGTGCCAGCAGTAGCGGGAGGGATTACACAGATACGCAGTATTTT. Its translation is CASSSGRDYTDTQYF.

The V call is TRBV6-6, the J call TRBJ2-5; 10 bases are shared with TRBD1. This CDR3 is 15 amino acids long. From germline, CDR1 is MNHNY and CDR2 SVGAGI (reference sequence). V lost 4 bases to trimming and J lost 5 bases; unmatched junction nucleotides: 7. CDR3 sequence (DNA): TGTGCCAGCAGTTGGACAGGGGGAGTAACGGAGACCCAGTACTTC. Amino acid sequence: CASSWTGGVTETQYF.

The V call is TRBV5-1, the J call TRBJ1-1, with D uncertain. Germline CDR1 and CDR2: SGHRS and YFSETQ. V was shortened by 0 bases and J by 4 bases, with 13 bases between the two germline ends. This CDR3 is 15 amino acids long. The DNA for the CDR3 is TGCGCCAGCAGCTTGGGCCCAGAAGCGGCCACTGAAGCTTTCTTT. Amino acids: CASSLGPEAATEAFF.

The chain recombines TRBV7-2 with TRBJ2-5; the match to TRBD2 covers 10 bases. There are 15 residues in the CDR3. Germline assignment: CDR1 SGHTA and CDR2 FQGNSA. The junction had 8 bases not matched to a gene; V was cut back by 5 bases and J by 5 bases. The CDR3 here is CASSPPGLAKETQYF. In DNA form, the CDR3 reads TGTGCCAGCAGCCCACCGGGACTAGCGAAGGAGACCCAGTACTTC.

This chain uses TRBV21-1 with TRBJ1-5. TRBV21-1 is deemed a pseudogene. CDR3 length: 12 residues. This chain's CDR3 is CASIRKNQPRHF. As DNA, the CDR3 is TGTGCCAGCATCAGAAAGAATCAGCCCCGGCATTTT.

About this clonotype: A read error may explain this, as a much larger clone is one base away. This chain connects TRBV9 to TRBJ2-7; D is unclear. The CDR3 sequence is 10 residues long. V lost 6 bases to trimming and J lost 3 bases, with 4 bases between them. Germline CDR1 reads SGDLS; CDR2 reads YYNGEE. Written as DNA, the CDR3 is TGTGCCAGCAATGACTACGAGCAGTACTTC. Amino acid sequence: CASNDYEQYF.

This chain uses TRBV20-1 with TRBJ2-5; D unclear. The J call could be wrong; TRBJ2-7 is a better fit for the DNA end. CDR1 is DFQATT, CDR2 SNEGSKA, per germline (reference sequence). There are 13 residues in the CDR3. Here the CDR3 DNA reads TGCAGTGCTAGAGATAGCCAGTCCTACGAGCAGTACTTC. It yields the protein CSARDSQSYEQYF.

The chain couples TRBV12-3 or TRBV12-4 to TRBJ2-1, with TRBD1 matching 8 bases. There are 13 residues in the CDR3. Trimming at V came to 6 bases and at J to 3 bases, leaving 1 base not matched to a gene. The CDR3 coding sequence is TGTGCCAGCAGAGGACAGGGCTACAATGAGCAGTTCTTC. This sequence encodes CASRGQGYNEQFF.

This clonotype was observed a single time. The V call is TRBV7-2, the J call TRBJ2-2; D may be TRBD2 (6 bases). The CDR3 covers 17 residues. V was trimmed by 5 bases and J by 3 bases, leaving 19 bases between them. The germline gives CDR1 SGHTA, CDR2 FQGNSA. CDR3 protein: CASSRVAGRADTGELFF. The CDR3, as DNA: TGTGCCAGCAGCCGGGTGGCCGGGAGAGCAGACACCGGGGAGCTGTTTTTT.

Of note for this clonotype: Relative to the germline gene, one junction end is altered; a read error may explain this. This chain joins TRBV15 and TRBJ2-5; the match to TRBD2 covers 7 bases. The J call may not be correct, given that the DNA end is closer to TRBJ2-7. The CDR3 has 15 residues. Germline V gene sequence: CDR1 LNHNV, CDR2 YYDKDF (reference sequence). CDR3 sequence reads: CTTSPELAKAYEQYF. The CDR3 region has the DNA TGTACCACCTCCCCCGAACTAGCGAAAGCCTACGAGCAGTACTTC.

The chain has TRBV6-5 and TRBJ2-5; either TRBD1 or TRBD2 may fit D (6 bases each). This CDR3 has 18 residues. Germline CDR1 reads MNHEY; CDR2 reads SVGAGI. V lost 0 bases to trimming and J lost 5 bases, with 22 bases between them. The CDR3 nucleotides are TGTGCCAGCAGTTACTCGATTCGGGGGCAGGCGGAGATGGAGACCCAGTACTTC. This codes for CASSYSIRGQAEMETQYF.

In its sample, this clonotype was seen a few times. The chain combines TRBV7-2 with TRBJ2-7, with TRBD2 matching 10 bases. The trim removed 1 base at V and 6 bases at J, leaving 12 bases unmatched. Germline values: CDR1 SGHTA, CDR2 FQGNSA. This CDR3 comprises 17 residues. The CDR3 here is CASSLGPSGSQGSEQYF. For the CDR3, the DNA is TGTGCCAGCAGCTTAGGCCCTAGCGGGAGCCAGGGGAGCGAGCAGTACTTC.

This clonotype has only a few counts. The gene calls are TRBV7-8 and TRBJ2-1; D unclear. The V end was cut by 5 bases, the J end by 10 bases, with 12 bases between. Germline-derived CDR1 and CDR2 are SGHVS and FQNEAQ. The CDR3 has 12 residues. The CDR3 DNA reads as TGTGCCAGCAGCCACCCGGGTCTCGAGCAGTTCTTC. This sequence encodes CASSHPGLEQFF.

This clonotype was found many times. V usage is TRBV5-5 and J usage is TRBJ2-6; a weak D match, TRBD1 (5 bases). This CDR3 has 15 amino acids. The germline V gene encodes CDR1 SGHKS and CDR2 YYEKEE (reference sequence). V was clipped by 5 bases and J by 4 bases, with 13 bases between them. The chain's CDR3 is CASRGPDQGANVLTF. For the CDR3, the DNA is TGTGCCAGCAGGGGGCCGGATCAGGGGGCCAACGTCCTGACTTTC.

This rearrangement joins TRBV12-3 or TRBV12-4 to TRBJ2-5; 10 nucleotides agree with TRBD1. This CDR3 is 15 amino acids long. V shed 5 bases and J 5 bases; nucleotides not matched to a gene: 8. CDR3 sequence: CASSTRDRGGETQYF. Here the CDR3 DNA reads TGTGCCAGCAGTACAAGGGACAGGGGAGGGGAGACCCAGTACTTC.

Concerning this clonotype itself: A read error may explain this, as a much larger clone is one base away. The V and J genes are TRBV7-2 and TRBJ2-5; TRBD1 matches 7 bases. The CDR3 sequence is 16 residues long. CDR1 and CDR2 (germline): SGHTA, FQGNSA. CDR3 protein: CASSLGPGTAQVTQYF. In DNA, the CDR3 is TGTGCCAGCAGCTTAGGCCCCGGGACAGCCCAAGTGACCCAGTACTTC.

The rearrangement joins TRBV5-1 to TRBJ2-4; D remains ambiguous. This CDR3 has 16 residues. The germline CDR1 and CDR2 sequences are SGHRS and YFSETQ. V gave up 2 bases and J gave up 13 bases, with 25 bases separating them. This chain's CDR3 is CASSFQAERDTGEQYF. Written as DNA, the CDR3 is TGCGCCAGCAGCTTTCAGGCCGAGAGAGATACCGGAGAGCAGTACTTC.

The V call is TRBV5-1, the J call TRBJ2-3; TRBD1 might be the D (6 bases). Deletions cut 3 bases from V and 4 bases from J, with 18 bases between. Germline lookup yields CDR1 SGHRS and CDR2 YFSETQ. The CDR3 has 16 residues. The CDR3 sequence is CASSYRVEAMADTQYF. The CDR3 DNA reads TGCGCCAGCAGCTACAGGGTTGAGGCAATGGCAGATACGCAGTATTTT.

The V and J genes are TRBV9 and TRBJ2-1, with D tentatively TRBD2 (7 bases). CDR3 length: 13 amino acids. Deletions cut 4 bases from V and 15 bases from J, with 20 bases between. Germline assignment: CDR1 SGDLS and CDR2 YYNGEE. CDR3 nucleotide sequence: TGTGCCAGCAGCTCATCCCTGGGGGGCGGGGGGTTCTTC. It translates to CASSSSLGGGGFF.

The V gene is TRBV6-2 or TRBV6-3, the J gene TRBJ2-5; unclear D gene. V shed 6 bases and J shed 1 base, with 12 bases lying between them. Germline V gives CDR1 MNHEY, CDR2 SVGEGT. The CDR3 sequence is 14 residues long. Here the CDR3 reads CASRLRVRQETQYF. CDR3 bases: TGTGCCAGCAGGCTAAGGGTTCGCCAAGAGACCCAGTACTTC.